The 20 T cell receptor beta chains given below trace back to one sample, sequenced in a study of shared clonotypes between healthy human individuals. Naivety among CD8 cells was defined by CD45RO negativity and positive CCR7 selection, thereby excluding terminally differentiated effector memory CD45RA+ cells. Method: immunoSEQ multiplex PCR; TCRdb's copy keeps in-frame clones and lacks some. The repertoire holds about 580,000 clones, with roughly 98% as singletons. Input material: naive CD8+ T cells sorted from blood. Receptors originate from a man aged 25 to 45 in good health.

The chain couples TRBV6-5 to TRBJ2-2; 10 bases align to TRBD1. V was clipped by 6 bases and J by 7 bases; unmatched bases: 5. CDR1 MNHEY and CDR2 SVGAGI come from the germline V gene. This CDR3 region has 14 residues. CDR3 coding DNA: TGTGCCAGCAGCCGACAGGGGGCGGACGGGGAGCTGTTTTTT. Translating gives CASSRQGADGELFF.

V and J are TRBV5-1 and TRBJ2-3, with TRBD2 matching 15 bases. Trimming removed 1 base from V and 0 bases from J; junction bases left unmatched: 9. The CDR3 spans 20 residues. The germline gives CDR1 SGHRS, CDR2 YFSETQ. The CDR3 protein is CASSLRGLAGGPTSTDTQYF. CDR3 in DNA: TGCGCCAGCAGCTTGAGAGGACTAGCGGGAGGGCCAACTAGCACAGATACGCAGTATTTT.

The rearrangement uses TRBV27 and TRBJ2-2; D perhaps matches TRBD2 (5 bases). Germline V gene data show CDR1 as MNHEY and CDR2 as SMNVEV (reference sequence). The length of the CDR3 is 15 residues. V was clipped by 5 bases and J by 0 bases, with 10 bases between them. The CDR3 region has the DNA TGTGCCAGCAGTGCGGACTTCCCGAACACCGGGGAGCTGTTTTTT. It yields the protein CASSADFPNTGELFF.

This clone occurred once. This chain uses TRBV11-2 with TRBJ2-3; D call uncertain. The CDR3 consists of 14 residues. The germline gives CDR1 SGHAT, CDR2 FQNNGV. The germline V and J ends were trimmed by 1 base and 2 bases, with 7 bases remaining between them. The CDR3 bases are TGTGCCAGCAGCTTAGGTCCCCTCACAGATACGCAGTATTTT. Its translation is CASSLGPLTDTQYF.

CDR3 amino acids: CASSLGLSGEQFF. The DNA for the CDR3 is TGTGCCAGCAGCTTGGGCCTAAGCGGTGAGCAGTTCTTC. V gene TRBV5-4 combines with J gene TRBJ2-1, with D possibly TRBD2 on 5 matching bases. Trimming removed 0 bases at V and 9 bases at J, with 10 bases between. Germline V gene data show CDR1 as SGHNT and CDR2 as YYREEE (reference sequence). The CDR3 spans 13 residues.

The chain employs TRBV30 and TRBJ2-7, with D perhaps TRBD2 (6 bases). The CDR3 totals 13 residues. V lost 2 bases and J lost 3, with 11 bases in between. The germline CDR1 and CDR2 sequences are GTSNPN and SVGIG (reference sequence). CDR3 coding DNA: TGTGCCTGGAGTCTGAGTAGCGGCTACGAGCAGTACTTC. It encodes CAWSLSSGYEQYF.

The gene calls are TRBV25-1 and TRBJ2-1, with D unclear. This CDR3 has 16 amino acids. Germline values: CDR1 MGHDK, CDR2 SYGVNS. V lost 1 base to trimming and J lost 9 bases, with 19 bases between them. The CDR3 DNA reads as TGTGCCAGCAGTGAATCGGGCAGCGAAAAGCGTGGTGAGCAGTTCTTC. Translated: CASSESGSEKRGEQFF. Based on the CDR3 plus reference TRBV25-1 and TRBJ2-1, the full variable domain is EADIYQTPRYLVIGTGKKITLECSQTMGHDKMYWYQQDPGMELHLIHYSYGVNSTEKGDLSSESTVSRIRTEHFPLTLESARPSHTSQYLCASSESGSEKRGEQFFGPGTRLTVL.

The DNA for the CDR3 is TGTGCCAGCAGCTTAGTCCTAGCGGGCAATGAGCAGTTCTTC. This gives the protein CASSLVLAGNEQFF. The chain links TRBV13 to TRBJ2-1, with 8 bases identical to TRBD2. Trimming removed 1 base from V and 6 bases from J; junction bases left unmatched: 2. Germline assignment: CDR1 PRHDT and CDR2 FYEKMQ (reference sequence). This CDR3 region has 14 residues.

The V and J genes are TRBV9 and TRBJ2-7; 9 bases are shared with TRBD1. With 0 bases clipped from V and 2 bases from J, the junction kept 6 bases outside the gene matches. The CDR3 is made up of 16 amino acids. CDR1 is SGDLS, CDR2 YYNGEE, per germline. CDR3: CASSVGRDREPYEQYF. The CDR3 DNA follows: TGTGCCAGCAGCGTAGGACGGGACAGGGAACCCTACGAGCAGTACTTC.

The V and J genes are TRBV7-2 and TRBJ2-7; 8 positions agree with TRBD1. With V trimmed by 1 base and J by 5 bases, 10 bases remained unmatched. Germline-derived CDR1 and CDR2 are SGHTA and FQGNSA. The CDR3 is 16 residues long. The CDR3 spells CASSLEIFDRGDEQYF. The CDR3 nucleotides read TGTGCCAGCAGCTTAGAGATATTCGACAGGGGTGACGAGCAGTACTTC.

CDR3 DNA sequence: TGTGCCAGCACCGATCGACCCGGGGAGCTGTTTTTT. It yields the protein CASTDRPGELFF. The chain joins TRBV19 to TRBJ2-2; D is unresolved. The CDR3 spans 12 residues. Germline V lookup: CDR1 LNHDA, CDR2 SQIVND (reference sequence). Trimming removed 9 bases at V and 6 bases at J, with 11 bases between.

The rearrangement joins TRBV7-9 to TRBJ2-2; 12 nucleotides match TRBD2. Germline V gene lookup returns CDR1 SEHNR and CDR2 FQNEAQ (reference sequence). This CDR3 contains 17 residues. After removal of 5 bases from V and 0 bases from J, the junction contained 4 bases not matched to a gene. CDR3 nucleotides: TGTGCCAGCAGCCAGGGACTAGCGGGCACGAACACCGGGGAGCTGTTTTTT. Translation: CASSQGLAGTNTGELFF.

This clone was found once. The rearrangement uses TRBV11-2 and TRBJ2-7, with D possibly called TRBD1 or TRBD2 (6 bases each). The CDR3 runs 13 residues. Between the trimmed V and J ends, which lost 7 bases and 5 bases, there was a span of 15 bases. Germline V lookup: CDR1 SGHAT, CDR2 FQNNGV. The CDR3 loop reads CASTNPGAHEQYF. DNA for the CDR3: TGTGCCAGCACCAATCCGGGGGCACACGAGCAGTACTTC.

Here the CDR3 reads CASRGQGSQPQHF. The CDR3 DNA sequence: TGTGCCAGCAGAGGACAGGGGAGTCAGCCCCAGCATTTT. V is TRBV2 and J is TRBJ1-5; 9 nucleotides align to TRBD1. V was clipped by 6 bases and J by 6 bases; unmatched bases: 3. Germline V gene sequence: CDR1 SNHLY, CDR2 FYNNEI. The CDR3 has 13 amino acids.

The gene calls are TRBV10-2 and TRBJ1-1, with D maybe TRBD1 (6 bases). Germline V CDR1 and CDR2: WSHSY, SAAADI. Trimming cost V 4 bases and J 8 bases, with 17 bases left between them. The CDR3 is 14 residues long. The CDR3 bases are TGCGCCAGCAGTGGGCCCGGACAGAGCGACGAAGCTTTCTTT. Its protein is CASSGPGQSDEAFF.

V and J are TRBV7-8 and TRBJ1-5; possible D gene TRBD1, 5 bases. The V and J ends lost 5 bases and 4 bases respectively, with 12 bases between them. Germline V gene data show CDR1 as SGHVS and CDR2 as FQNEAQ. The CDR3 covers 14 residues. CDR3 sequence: CASSPGPRNQPQHF. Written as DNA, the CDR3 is TGTGCCAGCAGCCCGGGACCCCGGAATCAGCCCCAGCATTTT.

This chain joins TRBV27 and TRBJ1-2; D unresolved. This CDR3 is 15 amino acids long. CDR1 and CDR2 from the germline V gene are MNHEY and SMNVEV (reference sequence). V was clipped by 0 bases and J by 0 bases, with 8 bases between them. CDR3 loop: CASSLSRASNYGYTF. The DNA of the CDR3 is TGTGCCAGCAGTTTATCGCGCGCTTCTAACTATGGCTACACCTTC.

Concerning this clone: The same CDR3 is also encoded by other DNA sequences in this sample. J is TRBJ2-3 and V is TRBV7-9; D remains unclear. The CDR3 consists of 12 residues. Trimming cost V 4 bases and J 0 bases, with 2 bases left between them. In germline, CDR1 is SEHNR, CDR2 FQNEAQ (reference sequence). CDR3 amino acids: CASSSSTDTQYF. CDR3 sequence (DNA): TGTGCCAGCAGCTCTAGCACAGATACGCAGTATTTT.

CDR3 protein: CASSLPPLPTGELFF. The CDR3 DNA reads as TGTGCCAGCAGCTTACCCCCCCTTCCGACCGGGGAGCTGTTTTTT. The rearrangement joins TRBV7-2 to TRBJ2-2; no reliable D call. This CDR3 has 15 amino acids. Germline CDR1 and CDR2: SGHTA and FQGNSA. V shed 2 bases and J shed 5 bases, with 12 bases lying between them. The full variable domain, its missing parts supplied by reference TRBV7-2 and TRBJ2-2, is GAGVSQSPSNKVTEKGKDVELRCDPISGHTALYWYRQSLGQGLEFLIYFQGNSAPDKSGLPSDRFSAERTGGSVSTLTIQRTQQEDSAVYLCASSLPPLPTGELFFGEGSRLTVL.

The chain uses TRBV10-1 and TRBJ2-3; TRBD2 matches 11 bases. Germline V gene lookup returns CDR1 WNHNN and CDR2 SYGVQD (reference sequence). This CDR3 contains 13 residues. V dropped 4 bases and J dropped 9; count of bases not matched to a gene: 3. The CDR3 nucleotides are TGCGCCAGCAGTGGCCTAGCGGGAGGCACGCAGTATTTT. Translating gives CASSGLAGGTQYF.